What follows are 31 T cell receptor beta chains derived from one specimen sequenced in a study of regulatory T cells in long-lasting Graves disease. The TCR beta library used iRepertoire HTBI primers with Arm-PCR amplification of CDR3. One entry per CDR3 protein results from TCRdb running MiXCR on the multiplex PCR reads. In the table there are approximately 490,000 distinct CDR3 sequences, roughly 16% of which are singletons. Time point here: newly diagnosed GD, antithyroid drugs for less than 3 months. Following extraction of RNA from PBMCs, that RNA was used to make the TCR library. These sequences were also reported in another study, on T cells in Graves' hyperthyroidism and ophthalmopathy.

The source was peripheral blood mononuclear cells (PBMCs), collected at new diagnosis, from a patient treated with antithyroid drugs. Receptor source: a middle-aged man with Graves disease.

Here the CDR3 reads CSARDRRLAGAWGQFF. DNA of the CDR3: TGCAGTGCTAGAGATCGTAGGCTAGCGGGGGCCTGGGGGCAGTTCTTC. This chain uses TRBV20-1 with TRBJ2-1, with 10 bases matching TRBD2. CDR3 length equals 16 residues. After removal of 0 bases from V and 12 bases from J, the junction contained 14 bases not matched to a gene. Germline loops: CDR1 DFQATT, CDR2 SNEGSKA (reference sequence).

This chain links TRBV20-1 with TRBJ2-7; TRBD2 aligns across 11 bases. There are 15 residues in the CDR3. Trimming took 5 bases from V and 2 from J; bases not matched to a gene: 8. Germline CDR1 is DFQATT and CDR2 is SNEGSKA (reference sequence). CDR3 DNA: TGCAGTGCTGAGGAGGTAGCGGGAGGGCCCTACGAGCAGTACTTC. It encodes CSAEEVAGGPYEQYF.

Of note for this clonotype: This may stem from a read error, because a much larger clone lies one nucleotide away. The V call is TRBV27, the J call TRBJ1-4; weak D call: TRBD1 (5 bases). Trimming stripped 5 bases from V and 7 bases from J, with 14 bases between. CDR3 length: 14 residues. Germline lookup yields CDR1 MNHEY and CDR2 SMNVEV (reference sequence). CDR3 amino acids: CASSPGGLTEKLFF. The CDR3 DNA is TGTGCCAGCAGTCCGGGGGGATTGACTGAAAAACTGTTTTTT.

This clonotype came up a few times. The chain carries TRBV24-1 and TRBJ2-3; 9 bases agree with TRBD2. CDR3 size: 14 residues. CDR1 is KGHDR, CDR2 SFDVKD, per germline. The V gene end was trimmed by 4 bases and the J gene end by 6 bases; junction bases not matched to a gene: 4. CDR3 in DNA: TGTGCCACCAGTGAGCCTAGCGGGAAGGATACGCAGTATTTT. It is translated as CATSEPSGKDTQYF.

This clonotype has a count of ten or more. J is TRBJ1-1 and V is TRBV6-2 or TRBV6-3, with TRBD1 matching over 10 bases. After removal of 8 bases from V and 1 base from J, the junction contained 1 base not matched to a gene. The CDR3 is 13 amino acids. From germline, CDR1 is MNHEY and CDR2 SVGEGT. The CDR3 region is CASGDRGNTEAFF. CDR3 coding DNA: TGTGCCAGCGGGGACAGGGGGAACACTGAAGCTTTCTTT.

This chain uses TRBV28 with TRBJ2-7, with D uncertain. The germline CDR1 and CDR2 sequences are MDHEN and SYDVKM. The V end was cut by 5 bases, the J end by 6 bases, with 8 bases between. The CDR3 sequence is 11 residues long. This CDR3 is CASSPQTEQYF. In DNA, the CDR3 is TGTGCCAGCAGTCCGCAAACCGAGCAGTACTTC.

There are many counts of this clonotype. CDR3 bases: TGTGCCAGCAGGGAGACAGGGGGAAGAAATCAGCCCCAGCATTTT. Translation: CASRETGGRNQPQHF. V and J are TRBV6-1 and TRBJ1-5, with 9 positions matching TRBD1. J gave up 4 bases and V 6 bases, and 7 bases lay outside the gene matches. Germline CDR1 MNHNS, CDR2 SASEGT. There are 15 residues in the CDR3.

The chain carries TRBV28 and TRBJ1-5; a possible D gene is TRBD1 (5 bases). The CDR3 is 13 residues long. V was shortened by 6 bases and J by 6 bases, with 12 bases between the two germline ends. Looked up from germline, CDR1 is MDHEN and CDR2 is SYDVKM. The CDR3 reads CASREGGGQPQHF. DNA of the CDR3: TGTGCCAGCAGGGAGGGTGGGGGTCAGCCCCAGCATTTT.

CDR3 in amino acids: CASSQSRGSEQFF. CDR3 bases: TGTGCCAGCAGCCAATCACGTGGGAGCGAGCAGTTCTTC. The chain combines TRBV3-1 with TRBJ2-1; tentative D call: TRBD2 (5 bases). The germline gives CDR1 LGHDT, CDR2 YNNKEL (reference sequence). The length of the CDR3 is 13 residues. Trimming removed 2 bases at V and 10 bases at J, with 12 bases between.

This clonotype was observed a handful of times. This chain uses TRBV12-5 with TRBJ1-5; no firm D call. CDR1 and CDR2 from the germline V gene are LGHNT and FRNRAP. V was trimmed by 7 bases and J by 2 bases, leaving 15 bases between them. This CDR3 is 15 amino acids long. As DNA, the CDR3 is TGTGCTAGTGCCCTGGCCGGTCTAGGCAATCAGCCCCAGCATTTT. This sequence encodes CASALAGLGNQPQHF.

The J gene is TRBJ2-3, the V gene TRBV4-2; D is possibly TRBD1 (6 bases). Trimming shortened V by 3 bases and J by 0 bases, and 13 bases separated the two germline ends. The CDR3 has 16 amino acids. Germline-derived CDR1 and CDR2 are LGHNA and YNFKEQ. The DNA of the CDR3 is TGTGCCAGCAGCCACCTCATGGACAGAAGCACAGATACGCAGTATTTT. The encoded protein is CASSHLMDRSTDTQYF.

On this clonotype: A much bigger clone sits one base away, suggesting this may be a read error. This chain joins TRBV20-1 and TRBJ2-3; possible D gene TRBD2, 6 bases. CDR1 DFQATT and CDR2 SNEGSKA come from the germline V gene (reference sequence). CDR3 size: 15 residues. The CDR3 region has the DNA TGCGGTGCAACTTCCGGGAGTTCGGCGGCAGATACGCAGTATTTT. It codes for CGATSGSSAADTQYF.

This clonotype was detected only a few times. The chain has TRBV5-5 and TRBJ2-5; D tentatively reads TRBD1 or TRBD2 (5 bases each). CDR1 is SGHKS and CDR2 is YYEKEE in the germline V gene (reference sequence). This CDR3 has 15 amino acids. V was cut by 6 bases and J by 1 base, with 16 bases left in between. DNA of the CDR3: TGTGCCAGCATGAGGGGAGACACCTCCCAAGAGACCCAGTACTTC. This gives the protein CASMRGDTSQETQYF. Full variable domain (outside the CDR3, taken from reference TRBV5-5 and TRBJ2-5): DAGVTQSPTHLIKTRGQQVTLRCSPISGHKSVSWYQQVLGQGPQFIFQYYEKEERGRGNFPDRFSARQFPNYSSELNVNALLLGDSALYLCASMRGDTSQETQYFGPGTRLLVL.

This clonotype was observed a few times. CDR3 sequence reads: CASTDSGTSSNNEQFF. The CDR3 DNA follows: TGTGCCAGCACGGATTCCGGGACTAGCAGTAACAATGAGCAGTTCTTC. The V call is TRBV6-1, the J call TRBJ2-1; 9 bases map to TRBD2. CDR1 MNHNS and CDR2 SASEGT come from the germline V gene. The CDR3 has 16 amino acids. V lost 7 bases, J lost 5 bases, and 12 bases stayed unmatched.

This clonotype was observed at least ten times. This chain links TRBV6-1 with TRBJ1-1, with 10 bases lining up with TRBD1. J gave up 4 bases and V 7 bases, and 15 bases lay outside the gene matches. CDR3 length: 17 amino acids. Germline CDR1 reads MNHNS; CDR2 reads SASEGT. The CDR3 DNA sequence: TGTGCCAGCACCATAGGGACAGGGGTATTCTTGGGCACTGAAGCTTTCTTT. This codes for CASTIGTGVFLGTEAFF.

V is TRBV19 and J is TRBJ1-5; D gene ambiguous. The germline V gene encodes CDR1 LNHDA and CDR2 SQIVND (reference sequence). The CDR3 runs 12 residues. Between the trimmed V and J ends, which lost 6 bases and 6 bases, there was a span of 9 bases. This CDR3 is CASRARGQPQHF. In DNA, the CDR3 is TGTGCCAGTAGAGCGCGGGGTCAGCCCCAGCATTTT. The full variable domain, in which reference TRBV19 and TRBJ1-5 provide the parts outside the CDR3, is DGGITQSPKYLFRKEGQNVTLSCEQNLNHDAMYWYRQDPGQGLRLIYYSQIVNDFQKGDIAEGYSVSREKKESFPLTVTSAQKNPTAFYLCASRARGQPQHFGDGTRLSIL.

This clonotype was recorded many times. The V gene is TRBV7-9, the J gene TRBJ2-1, with TRBD1 as a possible D gene (5 bases). Germline CDR1 SEHNR, CDR2 FQNEAQ (reference sequence). Trimming took off 5 bases at V and 8 bases at J, with 10 bases between the two ends. This CDR3 spans 12 amino acids. The CDR3 coding sequence is TGTGCCAGCAGCCTCACAGGATATGAGCAGTTCTTC. This encodes CASSLTGYEQFF.

This clonotype turned up a few times. This chain connects TRBV4-2 to TRBJ1-2; unclear D gene. CDR3 size: 14 residues. V was cut by 0 bases and J by 1 base, with 6 bases left in between. Germline CDR1 is LGHNA and CDR2 is YNFKEQ. CDR3 coding DNA: TGTGCCAGCAGCCAAGATCAAGTTAACTATGGCTACACCTTC. Translating gives CASSQDQVNYGYTF.

This clonotype was picked up one time. In DNA form, the CDR3 reads TGTGCCAGCAGCCGATTAACAGGGACCATCTCCTACGAGCAGTACTTC. Amino acid sequence: CASSRLTGTISYEQYF. This chain connects TRBV5-5 to TRBJ2-7, with TRBD1 as a possible D gene (6 bases). The germline V and J ends were trimmed by 4 bases and 0 bases, with 17 bases remaining between them. The CDR3 is 16 amino acids. In germline, CDR1 is SGHKS, CDR2 YYEKEE (reference sequence).

This clonotype was counted ten times or more. The rearrangement uses TRBV28 and TRBJ2-3; 9 positions agree with TRBD1. The CDR3 is 15 amino acids. Germline CDR1 reads MDHEN; CDR2 reads SYDVKM. The V segment lost 3 bases and the J segment 7 bases; nucleotides outside the gene matches: 8. The DNA of the CDR3 is TGTGCCAGCAGTTTCCTGGACAGGGGCCCTAATACGCAGTATTTT. Its protein is CASSFLDRGPNTQYF.

This clonotype was counted only a few times. This rearrangement joins TRBV7-2 to TRBJ2-1; TRBD2 aligns across 7 bases. Germline V lookup: CDR1 SGHTA, CDR2 FQGNSA. After removal of 0 bases from V and 2 bases from J, the junction contained 4 bases not matched to a gene. The length of the CDR3 is 16 residues. The CDR3 DNA reads as TGTGCCAGCAGCTTAGCGCCTAGCGGTGCCTACAATGAGCAGTTCTTC. It codes for CASSLAPSGAYNEQFF.

This clonotype was detected only a few times. V is TRBV20-1 and J is TRBJ2-2; a weak D match, TRBD1 (5 bases). This CDR3 region has 13 residues. Germline V gives CDR1 DFQATT, CDR2 SNEGSKA (reference sequence). Deletions cut 3 bases from V and 6 bases from J, with 11 bases between. CDR3 DNA: TGCAGTGCTAGTCCACAGGTCTCCGGGGAGCTGTTTTTT. This sequence encodes CSASPQVSGELFF.

The sample holds a few counts of this clonotype. This chain joins TRBV28 and TRBJ2-2; D uncertain. From germline, CDR1 is MDHEN and CDR2 SYDVKM. V was shortened by 5 bases and J by 5 bases, with 9 bases between the two germline ends. This CDR3 has 13 amino acids. CDR3 in amino acids: CASSPVQTGELFF. The CDR3 DNA sequence: TGTGCCAGCAGTCCCGTTCAGACCGGGGAGCTGTTTTTT.

There are many counts of this clonotype. This chain links TRBV7-6 with TRBJ2-1, with D maybe TRBD2 (5 bases). From germline, CDR1 is SGHVS and CDR2 FNYEAQ. CDR3 length: 15 amino acids. V shed 4 bases and J shed 5 bases, with 15 bases lying between them. The CDR3 region has the DNA TGTGCCAGCAGCTCCGGGCTTGACTACGACAATGAGCAGTTCTTC. Translation: CASSSGLDYDNEQFF.

This clonotype was found many times. The chain links TRBV28 to TRBJ1-2, with D unclear. The CDR3 covers 13 residues. V was clipped by 3 bases and J by 4 bases, with 9 bases between them. Germline CDR1 reads MDHEN; CDR2 reads SYDVKM. In DNA, the CDR3 is TGTGCCAGCAGTTTCGCGGGCAGCTATGGCTACACCTTC. Its protein is CASSFAGSYGYTF.

V usage is TRBV30 and J usage is TRBJ1-2; 7 nucleotides line up with TRBD1. Germline CDR1 GTSNPN, CDR2 SVGIG (reference sequence). V shed 2 bases, J shed 1 base, and the junction held 4 bases outside the gene matches. There are 14 residues in the CDR3. Written as DNA, the CDR3 is TGTGCCTGGAGTAGGGACAGCCATAACTATGGCTACACCTTC. It specifies CAWSRDSHNYGYTF. Together with reference TRBV30 and TRBJ1-2, the CDR3 gives the full variable domain: SQTIHQWPATLVQPVGSPLSLECTVEGTSNPNLYWYRQAAGRGLQLLFYSVGIGQISSEVPQNLSASRPQDRQFILSSKKLLLSDSGFYLCAWSRDSHNYGYTFGSGTRLTVV.

This chain joins TRBV11-2 and TRBJ2-2; 15 positions agree with TRBD2. The CDR3 spans 17 residues. Trimming took 5 bases from V and 4 from J; bases not matched to a gene: 5. Germline-derived CDR1 and CDR2 are SGHAT and FQNNGV. Here the CDR3 reads CASSERTSGRGTGELFF. The CDR3 nucleotides read TGTGCCAGCAGCGAGCGGACTAGCGGGAGGGGCACCGGGGAGCTGTTTTTT.

This clonotype was seen repeatedly, ten times or more. The rearrangement links TRBV11-2 to TRBJ2-1, with TRBD2 matching over 12 bases. Trimming removed 5 bases from V and 10 bases from J; junction bases left unmatched: 9. There are 15 residues in the CDR3. Germline V lookup: CDR1 SGHAT, CDR2 FQNNGV. CDR3 in DNA: TGTGCCAGCAGCGTCCGGACTAGCGGGGATGCGGAGCAGTTCTTC. Protein product: CASSVRTSGDAEQFF.

This clonotype was recorded many times. The chain combines TRBV2 with TRBJ2-1, with TRBD2 matching over 8 bases. Germline CDR1 SNHLY, CDR2 FYNNEI. The CDR3 totals 15 residues. V shed 5 bases, J shed 2 bases, and the junction held 5 bases outside the gene matches. The CDR3 reads CASSTGTSTYNEQFF. CDR3 nucleotides: TGTGCCAGCAGTACCGGGACTAGTACCTACAATGAGCAGTTCTTC. Full variable domain (remainder filled in from reference TRBV2 and TRBJ2-1): EPEVTQTPSHQVTQMGQEVILRCVPISNHLYFYWYRQILGQKVEFLVSFYNNEISEKSEIFDDQFSVERPDGSNFTLKIRSTKLEDSAMYFCASSTGTSTYNEQFFGPGTRLTVL.

This clonotype has ten or more counts. The chain uses TRBV5-1 and TRBJ2-1; D ambiguous. Germline V lookup: CDR1 SGHRS, CDR2 YFSETQ. This CDR3 spans 11 amino acids. The V end was cut by 2 bases, the J end by 10 bases, with 7 bases between. The CDR3 region has the DNA TGCGCCAGCAGCTTAGCGACCGAGCAGTTCTTC. Residues: CASSLATEQFF.

This clonotype was observed a few times. J is TRBJ2-1 and V is TRBV28; 12 bases match TRBD2. The CDR3 has 15 residues. Trimming took 6 bases from V and 10 from J; bases not matched to a gene: 10. CDR1 MDHEN and CDR2 SYDVKM come from the germline V gene. CDR3 in DNA: TGTGCCAGCAGCCCCGAGACTAGCGGGAGAGGGGAGCAGTTCTTC. Protein sequence: CASSPETSGRGEQFF.